What follows are 28 T cell receptor beta chains derived from one specimen sequenced in a study of blood T cell repertoires in COVID-19. Generated by immunoSEQ multiplex PCR, the TCRdb table keeps only in-frame clones and is missing some. The sample holds over 95,000 clones, roughly 80% seen once. Sequencing used peripheral blood. Receptors originate from a man aged 50-59 years with acute or convalescent COVID-19.

This clone was observed once. The rearrangement uses TRBV19 and TRBJ1-3; D is undetermined. Per the germline V gene, CDR1 is LNHDA and CDR2 is SQIVND (reference sequence). The CDR3 covers 13 residues. V was shortened by 5 bases and J by 0 bases, with 5 bases between the two germline ends. The CDR3 region has the DNA TGTGCCAGTAGTTCCAGCTCTGGAAACACCATATATTTT. It codes for CASSSSSGNTIYF. The whole variable domain, remainder taken from reference TRBV19 and TRBJ1-3, is DGGITQSPKYLFRKEGQNVTLSCEQNLNHDAMYWYRQDPGQGLRLIYYSQIVNDFQKGDIAEGYSVSREKKESFPLTVTSAQKNPTAFYLCASSSSSGNTIYFGEGSWLTVV.

The gene calls are TRBV28 and TRBJ2-6, with a weak D call TRBD2 (7 bases). V dropped 7 bases and J dropped 3 bases, with 16 bases sitting between them. The CDR3 runs to 16 residues. Germline CDR1 reads MDHEN; CDR2 reads SYDVKM. CDR3 in DNA: TGTGCCAGCAAACTGGGGGGGGCGCTTGGGGCCAACGTCCTGACTTTC. Protein product: CASKLGGALGANVLTF.

The V gene is TRBV2, the J gene TRBJ1-2; 10 nucleotides line up with TRBD1. The trim removed 6 bases at V and 4 bases at J, leaving 5 bases unmatched. Germline-derived CDR1 and CDR2 are SNHLY and FYNNEI. This CDR3 region has 14 residues. The CDR3 DNA sequence: TGTGCCAGCAGGGAGACAGGGGGCGGCTATGGCTACACCTTC. Its protein product is CASRETGGGYGYTF.

The chain employs TRBV12-5 and TRBJ2-2; the D gene is possibly TRBD1 (5 bases). V was cut by 4 bases and J by 4 bases, with 7 bases left in between. Germline V gene data show CDR1 as LGHNT and CDR2 as FRNRAP. The CDR3 loop spans 13 amino acids. CDR3 region: CASGSGLTGELFF. As DNA, the CDR3 is TGTGCTAGTGGTTCAGGGCTCACCGGGGAGCTGTTTTTT.

This clone was observed a single time. V usage is TRBV25-1 and J usage is TRBJ1-3; D ambiguous. Germline CDR1 MGHDK, CDR2 SYGVNS. CDR3 size: 17 residues. V was clipped by 2 bases and J by 0 bases, with 14 bases between them. Here the CDR3 DNA reads TGTGCCAGCAGTGAAGGGCAGTTAGGGAGCTCTGGAAACACCATATATTTT. Translating gives CASSEGQLGSSGNTIYF.

J is TRBJ1-6 and V is TRBV5-4; D is unclear. The CDR3 is 15 residues long. Germline V CDR1 and CDR2: SGHNT, YYREEE (reference sequence). V lost 3 bases, J lost 11 bases, and 18 bases lay in between. The CDR3 bases are TGTGCCAGCAGCTCCGGAGCCGGACTCACTACACCCCTCCACTTT. Its protein product is CASSSGAGLTTPLHF.

This clone has more than one count but fewer than ten. V usage is TRBV27 and J usage is TRBJ1-4, with 11 bases identical to TRBD1. Germline-derived CDR1 and CDR2 are MNHEY and SMNVEV (reference sequence). The CDR3 has 15 amino acids. Losses at the gene ends were 3 bases for V and 9 bases for J; bases not matched to a gene: 6. CDR3: CASSFVGTGGQKLFF. The CDR3 nucleotides are TGTGCCAGCAGTTTCGTGGGGACAGGGGGACAAAAACTGTTTTTT.

The rearrangement links TRBV28 to TRBJ1-1, with TRBD1 matching 7 bases. CDR1 and CDR2 (germline): MDHEN, SYDVKM. V lost 5 bases to trimming and J lost 8 bases; unmatched junction nucleotides: 11. The CDR3 is made up of 14 amino acids. This CDR3 reads CASSPWDSAPEAFF. The CDR3 nucleotides read TGTGCCAGCAGTCCCTGGGACAGTGCGCCCGAAGCTTTCTTT.

The chain carries TRBV6-6 and TRBJ2-5; 12 nucleotides match TRBD2. With 5 bases clipped from V and 5 bases from J, the junction kept 6 bases outside the gene matches. Germline CDR1 MNHNY, CDR2 SVGAGI (reference sequence). CDR3 size: 15 residues. This chain's CDR3 is CASSRRLAGEETQYF. CDR3 DNA sequence: TGTGCCAGCAGTCGCAGACTAGCGGGGGAGGAGACCCAGTACTTC.

This chain connects TRBV2 to TRBJ2-7, with 7 bases lining up with TRBD2. Germline values: CDR1 SNHLY, CDR2 FYNNEI. CDR3 length equals 15 residues. V lost 6 bases, J lost 0 bases, and 8 bases stayed unmatched. CDR3 bases: TGTGCCAGCAGCCCCGGGGGGTCTCGCTCCTACGAGCAGTACGTC. Translating gives CASSPGGSRSYEQYV.

On this clone itself: The sample carries other DNA sequences with the same CDR3. The chain recombines TRBV28 with TRBJ1-3, with D possibly TRBD1 on 6 matching bases. The V gene lost 5 bases and the J gene lost 1 base, with 15 bases spanning the gap. Germline CDR1 and CDR2: MDHEN and SYDVKM. The length of the CDR3 is 16 residues. CDR3 nucleotides: TGTGCCAGCAGTACACCGGGACAAGGGTCTGGAAACACCATATATTTT. It yields the protein CASSTPGQGSGNTIYF.

The chain combines TRBV10-2 with TRBJ1-5, with D unresolved. Germline V gene sequence: CDR1 WSHSY, CDR2 SAAADI. This CDR3 is built from 13 residues. The V gene lost 10 bases and the J gene lost 5 bases, with 15 bases spanning the gap. CDR3 loop: CATSWQADQPQHF. The CDR3 DNA sequence: TGCGCCACCTCATGGCAGGCCGATCAGCCCCAGCATTTT.

In its sample, this clone was seen a few times. The chain's CDR3 is CASSPRQGGYGYTF. In DNA, the CDR3 is TGCGCCAGCAGCCCTCGACAGGGGGGGTATGGCTACACCTTC. The J gene is TRBJ1-2, the V gene TRBV5-1, with 9 bases matching TRBD1. Germline trimming cut 4 bases from V and 5 bases from J; bases unmatched to any gene: 6. CDR1 SGHRS and CDR2 YFSETQ come from the germline V gene. The CDR3 is 14 amino acids.

The rearrangement uses TRBV11-2 and TRBJ2-6; D ambiguous. The CDR3 length is 14 residues. CDR1 and CDR2 from the germline V gene are SGHAT and FQNNGV. Trimming left V 8 bases short and J 4 bases short, with 12 bases between. CDR3 sequence reads: CASGANYGANVLTF. CDR3 DNA: TGTGCCAGCGGCGCTAACTACGGGGCCAACGTCCTGACTTTC.

The chain carries TRBV2 and TRBJ1-1, with D possibly being TRBD1 (6 bases). Germline V CDR1 and CDR2: SNHLY, FYNNEI. The ends were cut back, 5 bases at V and 8 bases at J, with 9 bases in the middle. This CDR3 contains 11 residues. The CDR3 DNA reads as TGTGCCAGCAGTACAGGGACCGAAGCTTTCTTT. Translation gives CASSTGTEAFF.

In its sample, this clone was seen a few times. The chain couples TRBV5-1 to TRBJ2-1; TRBD1 matches at 9 bases. V lost 2 bases to trimming and J lost 8 bases; unmatched junction nucleotides: 8. CDR3 length: 15 amino acids. The germline gives CDR1 SGHRS, CDR2 YFSETQ. CDR3 bases: TGCGCCAGCAGCTTATGGGACAGGGAACGGGATGAGCAGTTCTTC. Amino acids: CASSLWDRERDEQFF.

This chain connects TRBV11-3 to TRBJ2-1, with D possibly being TRBD2 (5 bases). The germline CDR1 and CDR2 sequences are SGHNT and YENEEA. V lost 5 bases and J lost 2, with 7 bases in between. The CDR3 length is 13 residues. CDR3: CASSPGTYNEQFF. The CDR3 coding sequence is TGTGCCAGCAGCCCGGGGACCTACAATGAGCAGTTCTTC.

The chain carries TRBV19 and TRBJ2-1; 7 bases match TRBD1. The CDR3 has 15 amino acids. In germline, CDR1 is LNHDA, CDR2 SQIVND (reference sequence). With V trimmed by 8 bases and J by 5 bases, 12 bases remained unmatched. The CDR3 reads CASRAPGQIHNEQFF. In nucleotides, the CDR3 is TGTGCCAGTCGCGCCCCGGGACAGATACACAATGAGCAGTTCTTC.

V and J are TRBV11-2 and TRBJ2-1; the match to TRBD1 covers 8 bases. J lost 15 bases, V lost 0 bases, and 7 bases had no gene match. This CDR3 is 13 amino acids long. Germline V gene lookup returns CDR1 SGHAT and CDR2 FQNNGV. The CDR3 region has the DNA TGTGCCAGCAGCTTAGACGGGACAGGTGATCTGTTCTTC. It translates to CASSLDGTGDLFF.

This clone was counted only a few times. V usage is TRBV14 and J usage is TRBJ1-1; D uncertain. The CDR3 length is 13 residues. The V and J ends lost 4 bases and 5 bases respectively, with 11 bases between them. Germline V gene lookup returns CDR1 SGHDN and CDR2 FVKESK. CDR3 sequence reads: CASSPDLRTEAFF. The CDR3 nucleotides are TGTGCCAGCAGCCCAGATTTGCGGACTGAAGCTTTCTTT. The full variable domain, with the rest looked up from reference TRBV14 and TRBJ1-1, is EAGVTQFPSHSVIEKGQTVTLRCDPISGHDNLYWYRRVMGKEIKFLLHFVKESKQDESGMPNNRFLAERTGGTYSTLKVQPAELEDSGVYFCASSPDLRTEAFFGQGTRLTVV.

This clone has only one observation. The chain is built from TRBV7-3 and TRBJ1-2, with 9 bases lining up with TRBD1. The ends lost 1 base at V and 7 bases at J; junction bases unmatched: 7. CDR1 is SGHTA, CDR2 FQGTGA, per germline. This CDR3 is 15 amino acids long. In DNA form, the CDR3 reads TGTGCCAGCAGCTTAATGGGACAGGGCAGGGTTGGCTACACCTTC. Its translation is CASSLMGQGRVGYTF.

V is TRBV25-1 and J is TRBJ2-7; D may be TRBD1 (7 bases). This CDR3 is 15 amino acids long. Trimming shortened V by 3 bases and J by 5 bases, and 17 bases separated the two germline ends. CDR1 is MGHDK and CDR2 is SYGVNS in the germline V gene. CDR3 in DNA: TGTGCCAGCAGTGATGGGGGGTACAGGGGCCACGAGCAGTACTTC. Encoded protein: CASSDGGYRGHEQYF.

The J gene is TRBJ2-5, the V gene TRBV29-1; D is unclear. Germline V gene lookup returns CDR1 SQVTM and CDR2 ANQGSEA. The CDR3 length is 12 residues. V lost 3 bases and J 5 bases, leaving 10 bases between the germline ends. Written as DNA, the CDR3 is TGCAGCGTTGATGTCTTTGTCGAGACCCAGTACTTC. It specifies CSVDVFVETQYF.

The chain is built from TRBV6-1 and TRBJ2-7, with 11 bases fitting TRBD1. Trimming at V came to 3 bases and at J to 5 bases, leaving 3 bases not matched to a gene. Germline V gene lookup returns CDR1 MNHNS and CDR2 SASEGT. There are 14 residues in the CDR3. CDR3 residues: CASSEDRGLHEQYF. Here the CDR3 DNA reads TGTGCCAGCAGTGAGGACAGGGGGCTTCACGAGCAGTACTTC.

The V call is TRBV3-1 (or the pseudogene TRBV3-2), the J call TRBJ1-6; D unresolved. The CDR3 is made up of 14 amino acids. Looked up from germline, CDR1 is LGHDT and CDR2 is YNNKEL (reference sequence). V was cut by 2 bases and J by 4 bases, with 6 bases left in between. The CDR3 sequence is CASSQPGYNSPLHF. In DNA, the CDR3 is TGTGCCAGCAGCCAACCGGGATATAATTCACCCCTCCACTTT.

V and J are TRBV5-1 and TRBJ1-2; D unresolved. Germline V gene lookup returns CDR1 SGHRS and CDR2 YFSETQ. The CDR3 runs to 15 residues. V lost 0 bases and J lost 4, with 13 bases in between. CDR3 bases: TGCGCCAGCAGCTTGGCAGGTCGCGATGTCTATGGCTACACCTTC. This encodes CASSLAGRDVYGYTF. The full variable domain, with the rest looked up from reference TRBV5-1 and TRBJ1-2, is KAGVTQTPRYLIKTRGQQVTLSCSPISGHRSVSWYQQTPGQGLQFLFEYFSETQRNKGNFPGRFSGRQFSNSRSEMNVSTLELGDSALYLCASSLAGRDVYGYTFGSGTRLTVV.

This clone turned up a few times. This chain joins TRBV19 and TRBJ1-3; TRBD1 agrees at 8 bases. The germline CDR1 and CDR2 sequences are LNHDA and SQIVND (reference sequence). The CDR3 has 16 residues. The J segment lost 0 bases and the V segment lost 4 bases, leaving 5 bases of the junction unmatched. As DNA, the CDR3 is TGTGCCAGTAGTAGGAGACAGGGGATCTCTGGAAACACCATATATTTT. Residues: CASSRRQGISGNTIYF.

The chain has TRBV5-1 and TRBJ2-1; tentatively, D is TRBD1 (6 bases). Trimming cost V 0 bases and J 10 bases, with 17 bases left between them. The CDR3 loop spans 15 amino acids. Germline CDR1 and CDR2: SGHRS and YFSETQ. In DNA, the CDR3 is TGCGCCAGCAGCTTGGACAGGGCGCCCTGGGGGGAGCAGTTCTTC. It is translated as CASSLDRAPWGEQFF.